This T cell receptor beta chain was captured in a study of T-cell reconstitution after alpha-beta-depleted transplantation in children. Notes on the study in general: Reportedly, roughly two months post-transplant, alpha-beta T cells arose from several hundred expanded graft clones. After transplant, high TCRbeta diversity at day 60 in some patients arose from surviving recipient T cells and thymic progenitors. It was newly produced T cells that mostly accounted for T-cell counts and diversity one year after transplant.

With V trimmed by 7 bases and J by 9 bases, 10 bases remained unmatched. Per germline, CDR1 MNHEY and CDR2 SMNVEV (reference sequence). The CDR3 length is 14 residues. On this clonotype: As yet, its antigen is unknown.

Molecular barcoding with unique molecular identifiers was used for the TCRbeta library. TCRdb independently ran MiXCR on the PCR reads; one entry per CDR3 protein. In the table there are about 240,000 distinct CDR3 sequences, roughly 24% of which are singletons. The V and J genes are TRBV27 and TRBJ2-3; 10 bases are shared with TRBD2. The sequencing used PBMCs, collected before TCRalphabeta/CD19-depleted stem cell transplant. The sequence was obtained from a girl aged 2 to 10 with Fanconi anemia, due to receive a stem cell transplant. CDR3 bases: TGTGCCAGCATCCAGCGGGGGGGCCGAGGGACGCAGTATTTT. It encodes CASIQRGGRGTQYF.